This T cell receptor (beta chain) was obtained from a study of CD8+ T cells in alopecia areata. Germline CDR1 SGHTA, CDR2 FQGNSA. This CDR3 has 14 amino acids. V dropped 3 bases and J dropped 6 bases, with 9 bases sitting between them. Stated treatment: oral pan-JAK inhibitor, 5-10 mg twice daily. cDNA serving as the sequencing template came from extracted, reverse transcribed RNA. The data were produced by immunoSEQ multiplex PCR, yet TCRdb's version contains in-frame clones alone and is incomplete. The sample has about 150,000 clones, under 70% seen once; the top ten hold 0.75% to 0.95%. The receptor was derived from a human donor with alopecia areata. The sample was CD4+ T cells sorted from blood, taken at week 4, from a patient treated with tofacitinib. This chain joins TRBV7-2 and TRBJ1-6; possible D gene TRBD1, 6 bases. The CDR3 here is CASSFRGANSPLHF. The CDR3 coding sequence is TGTGCCAGCAGCTTCAGGGGAGCTAATTCACCCCTCCACTTT.